This T cell receptor (beta chain) was documented in a study of T cells in Graves' hyperthyroidism and ophthalmopathy (dated by TCRdb to about 2019). Turning to the overall study: Peripheral blood was collected at initial diagnosis, before any treatment. The paper describes TCR Vbeta CDR3 sequencing of about 140 peripheral blood samples, made up of about 40 ophthalmopathy patients, approximately 76 hyperthyroidism patients and some 17 progressor patients. After sampling, hyperthyroidism patients received methimazole starting at 30 mg daily, and ophthalmopathy patients received high-dose intravenous methylprednisolone. The approximately 100 discovery patients were divided at random into training and test sets in a 7:3 ratio. Prospective prediction of ophthalmopathy was tested in an independent validation cohort consisting of 18 to 20 hyperthyroidism patients and some 15 patients who later progressed to ophthalmopathy. In several Graves' hyperthyroidism patients, the study also compared T-cell repertoires from thyroid tissue with T-cell repertoires from blood. A discovery cohort of approximately 100 patients, approximately 44 with Graves' ophthalmopathy and under 60 with stable Graves' hyperthyroidism, was used to find distinguishing TCR V-J signatures.

This clonotype was recorded at least ten times. Its target antigen remains unknown. No much larger clone is present one base from it, and per-base qualities are unavailable. Hyperthyroidism patients were newly diagnosed, had a disease duration of under 2 months, and were aged 18 to 65 years. Any patient with an uncontrolled infection, another autoimmune disease, pregnancy or lactation was excluded. Diagnoses were established on the basis of clinical symptoms, serum thyroxine and TRAb, thyroid ultrasound, and orbital computed tomography. For progressor patients, blood was drawn at the first diagnosis of hyperthyroidism, before any ophthalmopathy symptoms had appeared. PBMCs were isolated from about 9.2 ml of fresh peripheral blood by Ficoll-Paque density gradient centrifugation. Progressor patients were defined as those initially diagnosed with Graves' hyperthyroidism in whom ophthalmopathy developed during follow-up. Total RNA was extracted using Trizol reagent, and RNA quality was assessed on an Agilent 2100 Bioanalyzer.

TCR beta CDR3 regions were amplified from RNA transcripts. The TCR CDR3 was subjected to a first round of RT-PCR using the HTBI primer set and the Qiagen OneStep RT-PCR kit. Libraries were constructed in a second round of multiplex PCR, after which size selection and purification were carried out. Sequencing of the libraries was done on an Illumina HiSeq2000 using paired-end 100 bp reads. Processing in the source paper ran as follows. SOAPnuke was used to process the raw data, removing reads that contained adapters or uncalled bases, had a mean Phred below 15, or lacked an exact match to the constant primer or identifier. High-quality paired reads were merged using COPE v1.2.5, and each unique nucleotide sequence was defined as a clonotype. MiTCR v1.1 was used to align the clonotypes against IMGT TRBV, TRBD and TRBJ reference segments. The analysis included only V-J combinations with a frequency above 0.0001, which together covered about 99% of the repertoires. The TCS score was defined as the ratio of F50 (clonal expansion) to E x V (chaos), calculated using BLOSUM62-based TCRdist between CDR3 peptides within each V-J. Welch's t-statistics and random forest reduced approximately 520 V-J features to 13, which were used in a naive Bayes classifier (R e1071). The public reads were run again by TCRdb, first through fastp at Q25 and then through MiXCR, and only productive beta chains were kept. Each CDR3 protein appears once, grouped with its most common genes and DNA. The V and J calls were determined by TCRdb, not by the authors. Across this sample there are around 300,000 distinct CDR3 sequences, with roughly 15% seen only once. Roughly 31% of the sample is taken by the ten largest.

Study-wide conclusions, independent of this receptor: No statistical method was used to fix the sample size in advance, and group allocation was not hidden from the investigators. A 13 V-J signature model separated ophthalmopathy from stable hyperthyroidism, with roughly 88% sensitivity and approximately 81% specificity in cross-validation and 80%/75% in testing. In validation, the model predicted progression to ophthalmopathy a median of roughly 6.5 months before onset, with approximately 70% sensitivity and more than 72% specificity. Blood samples also contained most of the expanded thyroid clonotypes (frequency above 0.001), which suggests that blood repertoires may reflect thyroid immune responses.

Taken from the germline V gene, the CDR1 and CDR2 loops are SNHLY and FYNNEI. The CDR3 numbers 13 residues from cysteine through phenylalanine. Just the 39-base CDR3 DNA is kept, in frame starting at base 1. Cut back by 4 bases and 2 bases, the V and J ends lie 8 bases apart. The V and J segments used are TRBV2 and TRBJ2-5; a confident D gene designation cannot be given. The receptor was isolated from a woman in her 50s with Graves' hyperthyroidism that later progressed to Graves' ophthalmopathy. Input material: blood. The DNA reads as follows: TGTGCCAGCAGTGGGAACGGTCAAGAGACCCAGTACTTC. This gives the protein CASSGNGQETQYF. The full variable domain, with segments outside the CDR3 supplied by the reference TRBV2 and TRBJ2-5 proteins, appears as EPEVTQTPSHQVTQMGQEVILRCVPISNHLYFYWYRQILGQKVEFLVSFYNNEISEKSEIFDDQFSVERPDGSNFTLKIRSTKLEDSAMYFCASSGNGQETQYFGPGTRLLVL.